The next 14 T cell receptor beta chains were all read from a single sample in a study of beta chain features in type 1 diabetes. Points from the study as a whole: Within each of all four CD4+ subsets, Type 1 diabetes patients had TCRB CDR3s that were moderately but significantly shorter.

Expressed TCRB transcripts were sequenced because the isolated RNA had all been reverse transcribed beforehand. Produced via immunoSEQ multiplex PCR; TCRdb's table is partial and in-frame only. The sample lists a few hundred thousand clones; 8.5% to 10% were seen once. Their recognized antigens are unknown. Input material: central memory CD4+ T cells from blood. These receptors came from a man younger than 45 with type 1 diabetes.

The chain has TRBV27 and TRBJ2-1; a possible D gene is TRBD1 (6 bases). V lost 2 bases to trimming and J lost 3 bases, with 17 bases between them. Germline CDR1 and CDR2: MNHEY and SMNVEV (reference sequence). The CDR3 consists of 17 residues. DNA of the CDR3: TGTGCCAGCAGTTTACGGGTAGGGGACACCGACTACAATGAGCAGTTCTTC. This gives the protein CASSLRVGDTDYNEQFF.

There are a few counts of this clone. The rearrangement links TRBV28 to TRBJ1-5; 7 bases align to TRBD1. The V and J ends lost 6 bases and 4 bases, in that order; junction bases with no gene match: 0. Germline CDR1 MDHEN, CDR2 SYDVKM. The CDR3 consists of 12 residues. This CDR3 is CASRTGNQPQHF. CDR3 DNA: TGTGCCAGCAGGACAGGGAATCAGCCCCAGCATTTT. The full variable domain, its missing parts supplied by reference TRBV28 and TRBJ1-5, is DVKVTQSSRYLVKRTGEKVFLECVQDMDHENMFWYRQDPGLGLRLIYFSYDVKMKEKGDIPEGYSVSREKKERFSLILESASTNQTSMYLCASRTGNQPQHFGDGTRLSIL.

This clone was observed a handful of times. J is TRBJ2-7 and V is TRBV7-2, with TRBD1 matching 8 bases. CDR3 size: 15 residues. J lost 6 bases, V lost 3 bases, and 10 bases had no gene match. Germline lookup yields CDR1 SGHTA and CDR2 FQGNSA. The CDR3 loop reads CASSFQGARGGEQYF. The DNA for the CDR3 is TGTGCCAGCAGCTTCCAGGGGGCGCGAGGTGGCGAGCAGTACTTC.

This clone was seen more than once but under ten times. The V and J genes are TRBV15 and TRBJ2-7; 13 bases match TRBD2. This CDR3 is built from 16 residues. Per the germline V gene, CDR1 is LNHNV and CDR2 is YYDKDF (reference sequence). Unmatched junction bases numbered 2, after V lost 1 base and J lost 2 bases. Here the CDR3 DNA reads TGTGCCACCAGCAGAGGGACTAGCGGGAGCCCCTACGAGCAGTACTTC. Residues: CATSRGTSGSPYEQYF. Full variable domain (outside the CDR3, taken from reference TRBV15 and TRBJ2-7): DAMVIQNPRYQVTQFGKPVTLSCSQTLNHNVMYWYQQKSSQAPKLLFHYYDKDFNNEADTPDNFQSRRPNTSFCFLDIRSPGLGDTAMYLCATSRGTSGSPYEQYFGPGTRLTVT.

This chain uses TRBV18 with TRBJ2-7; 11 positions agree with TRBD2. The germline CDR1 and CDR2 sequences are KGHSH and LQKENI. The CDR3 has 18 amino acids. V shed 3 bases and J 0 bases; nucleotides not matched to a gene: 10. CDR3 in amino acids: CASSPLVGGLAGSYEQYF. As DNA, the CDR3 is TGTGCCAGCTCACCCCTCGTCGGAGGACTAGCGGGCTCCTACGAGCAGTACTTC. The whole variable domain, filled in from reference TRBV18 and TRBJ2-7, reads NAGVMQNPRHLVRRRGQEARLRCSPMKGHSHVYWYRQLPEEGLKFMVYLQKENIIDESGMPKERFSAEFPKEGPSILRIQQVVRGDSAAYFCASSPLVGGLAGSYEQYFGPGTRLTVT.

The gene calls are TRBV7-5 and TRBJ2-7; the table's TRBD2 call for D was not verified on the DNA. TRBV7-5 is flagged as a pseudogene. CDR3 length: 14 amino acids. CDR3 bases: TGTGCCAGCAGTAGGGGCGGGGCAGCCTACGAGCAGTACTTC. Its translation: CASSRGGAAYEQYF.

This clone has at least ten counts. The chain joins TRBV7-9 to TRBJ2-1; D tentatively fits TRBD1 or TRBD2 (5 bases each). V shed 5 bases and J shed 2 bases, with 22 bases lying between them. The CDR3 covers 18 residues. Germline V lookup: CDR1 SEHNR, CDR2 FQNEAQ (reference sequence). CDR3 sequence reads: CASSPQTAREGPYNEQFF. For the CDR3, the DNA is TGTGCCAGCAGCCCCCAGACAGCTCGGGAAGGCCCCTACAATGAGCAGTTCTTC. The complete variable domain, with remaining parts taken from reference TRBV7-9 and TRBJ2-1, reads DTGVSQNPRHKITKRGQNVTFRCDPISEHNRLYWYRQTLGQGPEFLTYFQNEAQLEKSRLLSDRFSAERPKGSFSTLEIQRTEQGDSAMYLCASSPQTAREGPYNEQFFGPGTRLTVL.

This clone was counted only a few times. The genes are TRBV7-2 and TRBJ1-1, with D tentatively TRBD1 (6 bases). There are 15 residues in the CDR3. CDR1 is SGHTA, CDR2 FQGNSA, per germline. With 0 bases removed from V and 10 bases from J, the gap between germline ends came to 18 bases. Written as DNA, the CDR3 is TGTGCCAGCAGCTTAGCGCTAAGCGGGACAATCGGAGCTTTCTTT. This encodes CASSLALSGTIGAFF.

The chain is built from TRBV6-6 and TRBJ2-2; 8 nucleotides agree with TRBD2. Per germline, CDR1 MNHNY and CDR2 SVGAGI (reference sequence). Trimming at V came to 10 bases and at J to 6 bases, leaving 16 bases not matched to a gene. The CDR3 spans 16 residues. CDR3 coding DNA: TGTGCCACCCTTTACCATAGCGGGAACCGGGCCGGGGAGCTGTTTTTT. Translating it yields CATLYHSGNRAGELFF.

The sample holds a few counts of this clone. The chain uses TRBV29-1 and TRBJ2-5; perhaps TRBD2 as D (5 bases). V lost 3 bases, J lost 4 bases, and 9 bases lay in between. The CDR3 has 12 residues. Per the germline V gene, CDR1 is SQVTM and CDR2 is ANQGSEA. In DNA, the CDR3 is TGCAGCGTTGACCTAGCATCAGAGACCCAGTACTTC. Protein product: CSVDLASETQYF.

Only a few counts were recorded for this clone. The chain carries TRBV2 and TRBJ2-7, with a possible D match to TRBD1 (5 bases). This CDR3 has 14 residues. Trimming removed 5 bases at V and 1 base at J, with 12 bases between. The germline gives CDR1 SNHLY, CDR2 FYNNEI. CDR3 in amino acids: CASSPQGGSYEQYF. The CDR3 DNA reads TGTGCCAGCAGTCCCCAGGGTGGTTCCTACGAGCAGTACTTC. Full variable domain (rest looked up from reference TRBV2 and TRBJ2-7): EPEVTQTPSHQVTQMGQEVILRCVPISNHLYFYWYRQILGQKVEFLVSFYNNEISEKSEIFDDQFSVERPDGSNFTLKIRSTKLEDSAMYFCASSPQGGSYEQYFGPGTRLTVT.

This clone was observed a few times. V gene TRBV18 combines with J gene TRBJ2-5; D is possibly TRBD1 or TRBD2 (5 bases each). CDR1 KGHSH and CDR2 LQKENI come from the germline V gene. The germline V and J ends were trimmed by 3 bases and 3 bases, with 11 bases remaining between them. The CDR3 consists of 14 residues. Written as DNA, the CDR3 is TGTGCCAGCTCACCCAGGACACTAGAAGAGACCCAGTACTTC. Protein sequence: CASSPRTLEETQYF.

The genes are TRBV12-5 and TRBJ2-3; no reliable D call. V lost 5 bases, J lost 5 bases, and 8 bases lay in between. Germline V CDR1 and CDR2: LGHNT, FRNRAP. The CDR3 totals 12 residues. In DNA form, the CDR3 reads TGTGCTAGTGGTCGGAGTGGAGATACGCAGTATTTT. Translating gives CASGRSGDTQYF. Full variable domain (outside the CDR3, taken from reference TRBV12-5 and TRBJ2-3): DARVTQTPRHKVTEMGQEVTMRCQPILGHNTVFWYRQTMMQGLELLAYFRNRAPLDDSGMPKDRFSAEMPDATLATLKIQPSEPRDSAVYFCASGRSGDTQYFGPGTRLTVL.

The sample holds a few counts of this clone. The chain is built from TRBV7-9 and TRBJ1-4; 7 bases agree with TRBD1. With V trimmed by 5 bases and J by 3 bases, 3 bases remained unmatched. Germline lookup yields CDR1 SEHNR and CDR2 FQNEAQ (reference sequence). The CDR3 contains 14 residues. CDR3 protein: CASSRQGPNEKLFF. As DNA, the CDR3 is TGTGCCAGCAGCCGACAGGGCCCTAATGAAAAACTGTTTTTT.